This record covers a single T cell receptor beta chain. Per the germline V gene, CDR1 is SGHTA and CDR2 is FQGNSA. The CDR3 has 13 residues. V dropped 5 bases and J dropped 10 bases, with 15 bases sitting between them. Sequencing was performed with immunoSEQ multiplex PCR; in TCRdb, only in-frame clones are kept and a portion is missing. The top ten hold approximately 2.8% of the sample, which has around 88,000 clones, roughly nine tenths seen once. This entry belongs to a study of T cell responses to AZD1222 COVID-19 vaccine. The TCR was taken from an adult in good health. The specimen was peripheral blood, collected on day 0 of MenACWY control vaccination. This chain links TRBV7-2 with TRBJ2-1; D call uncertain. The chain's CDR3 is CASSPAPPQEQFF. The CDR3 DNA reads TGTGCCAGCAGCCCCGCCCCGCCACAAGAGCAGTTCTTC.